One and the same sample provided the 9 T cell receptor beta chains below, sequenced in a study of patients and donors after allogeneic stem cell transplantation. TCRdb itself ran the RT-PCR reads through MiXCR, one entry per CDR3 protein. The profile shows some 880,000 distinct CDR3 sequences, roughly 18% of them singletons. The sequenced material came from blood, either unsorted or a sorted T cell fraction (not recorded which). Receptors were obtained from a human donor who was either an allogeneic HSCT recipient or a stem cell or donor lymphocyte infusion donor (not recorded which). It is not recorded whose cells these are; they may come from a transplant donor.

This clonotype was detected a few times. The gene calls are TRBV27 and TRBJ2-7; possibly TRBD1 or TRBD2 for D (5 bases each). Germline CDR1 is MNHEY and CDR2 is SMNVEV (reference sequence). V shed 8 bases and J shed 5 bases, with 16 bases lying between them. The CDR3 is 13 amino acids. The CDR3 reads CASSGASIDEQYF. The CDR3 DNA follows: TGTGCCAGCTCCGGGGCCTCCATCGACGAGCAGTACTTC.

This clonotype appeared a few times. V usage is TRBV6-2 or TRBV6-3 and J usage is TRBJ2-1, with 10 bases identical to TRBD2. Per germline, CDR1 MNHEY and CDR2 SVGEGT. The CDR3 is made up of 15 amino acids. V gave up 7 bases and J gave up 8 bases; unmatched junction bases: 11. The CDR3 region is CASIRPGLALDEQFF. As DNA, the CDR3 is TGTGCCAGCATTAGACCGGGACTAGCGCTTGATGAGCAGTTCTTC.

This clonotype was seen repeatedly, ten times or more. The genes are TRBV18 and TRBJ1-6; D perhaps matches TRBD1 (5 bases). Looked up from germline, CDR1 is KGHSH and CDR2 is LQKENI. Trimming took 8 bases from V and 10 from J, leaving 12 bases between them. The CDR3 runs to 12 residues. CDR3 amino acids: CASSPGGSPLHF. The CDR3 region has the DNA TGTGCCAGCAGTCCGGGGGGATCACCCCTCCACTTT.

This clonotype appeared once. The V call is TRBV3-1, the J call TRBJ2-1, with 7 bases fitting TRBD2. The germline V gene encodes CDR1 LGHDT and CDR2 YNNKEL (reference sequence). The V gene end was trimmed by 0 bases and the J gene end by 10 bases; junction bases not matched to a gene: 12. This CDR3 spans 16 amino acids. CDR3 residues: CASSQEVRERLPEQFF. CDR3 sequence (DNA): TGTGCCAGCAGCCAAGAGGTGCGGGAGCGCCTCCCCGAGCAGTTCTTC.

The DNA for the CDR3 is TGCGCCAGCAGCCAAGAGGTAGCGGGGGGGGTCACAGATACGCAGTATTTT. This encodes CASSQEVAGGVTDTQYF. This chain connects TRBV4-3 to TRBJ2-3; TRBD2 aligns across 11 bases. V shed 0 bases and J 2 bases; nucleotides not matched to a gene: 4. The CDR3 runs to 17 residues. CDR1 is LGHNA and CDR2 is YSLEER in the germline V gene.

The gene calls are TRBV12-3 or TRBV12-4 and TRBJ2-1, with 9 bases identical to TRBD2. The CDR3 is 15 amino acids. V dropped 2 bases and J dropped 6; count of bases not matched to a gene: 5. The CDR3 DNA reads TGTGCCAGCAGTTTACGCGGGAGGGTTTTCAATGAGCAGTTCTTC. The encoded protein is CASSLRGRVFNEQFF.

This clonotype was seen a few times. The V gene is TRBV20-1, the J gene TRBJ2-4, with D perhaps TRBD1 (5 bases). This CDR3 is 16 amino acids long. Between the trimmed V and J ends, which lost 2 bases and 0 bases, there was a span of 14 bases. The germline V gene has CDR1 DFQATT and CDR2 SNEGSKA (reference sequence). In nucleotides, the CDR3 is TGCAGTGCTAGAAAAGGGGTGGGGTTAGCCAAAAACATTCAGTACTTC. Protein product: CSARKGVGLAKNIQYF.

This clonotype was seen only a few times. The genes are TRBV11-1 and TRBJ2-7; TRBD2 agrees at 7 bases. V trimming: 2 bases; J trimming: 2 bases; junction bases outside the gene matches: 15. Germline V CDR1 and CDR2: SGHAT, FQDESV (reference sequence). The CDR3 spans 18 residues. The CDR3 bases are TGTGCCAGCAGCTTATGGCAGACCATGAGCGGGAATACCTACGAGCAGTACTTC. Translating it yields CASSLWQTMSGNTYEQYF.

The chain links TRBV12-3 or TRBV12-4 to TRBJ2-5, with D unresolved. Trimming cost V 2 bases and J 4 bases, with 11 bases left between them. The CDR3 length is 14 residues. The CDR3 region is CASSLNYPGETQYF. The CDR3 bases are TGTGCCAGCAGTTTAAACTACCCGGGAGAGACCCAGTACTTC.